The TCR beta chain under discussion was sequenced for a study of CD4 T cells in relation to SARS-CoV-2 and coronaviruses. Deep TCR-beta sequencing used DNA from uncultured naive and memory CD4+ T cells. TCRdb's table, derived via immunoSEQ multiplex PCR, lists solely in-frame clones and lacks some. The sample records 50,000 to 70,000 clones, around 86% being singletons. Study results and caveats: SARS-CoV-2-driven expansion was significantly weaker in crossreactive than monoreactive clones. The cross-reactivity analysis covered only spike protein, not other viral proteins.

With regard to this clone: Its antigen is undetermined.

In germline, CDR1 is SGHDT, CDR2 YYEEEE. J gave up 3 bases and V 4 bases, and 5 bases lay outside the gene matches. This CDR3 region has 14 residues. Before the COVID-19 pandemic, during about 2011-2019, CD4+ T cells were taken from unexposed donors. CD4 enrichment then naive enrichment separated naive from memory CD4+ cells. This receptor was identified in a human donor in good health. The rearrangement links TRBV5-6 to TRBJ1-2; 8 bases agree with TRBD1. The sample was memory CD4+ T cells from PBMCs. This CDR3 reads CASSSRGRDYGYTF. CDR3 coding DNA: TGTGCCAGCAGCAGCAGGGGGCGCGACTATGGCTACACCTTC.